These 16 T cell receptor beta chains were all obtained from the same sample, sequenced in a study of regulatory T cells in long-lasting Graves disease. Time point specified: newly diagnosed GD, antithyroid drugs for less than 3 months. From RNA extracted from PBMCs, the TCR library was made. CDR3-region Arm-PCR and iRepertoire HTBI primers produced the TCR beta libraries. One entry per CDR3 protein results from TCRdb running MiXCR on the multiplex PCR reads. The table shows around 500,000 distinct CDR3 sequences, with about 14% occurring only once. These sequences were also reported in another study, on T cells in Graves' hyperthyroidism and ophthalmopathy.

The material was peripheral blood mononuclear cells (PBMCs), obtained at new diagnosis, from a patient treated with antithyroid drugs. The source is a man aged 25 to 40 with Graves disease.

This clonotype was found many times. CDR3 sequence: CASSPDGTSGRHEQYF. CDR3 in DNA: TGTGCCAGCAGCCCTGACGGGACTAGCGGGAGACACGAGCAGTACTTC. This chain uses TRBV7-2 with TRBJ2-7; TRBD2 agrees at 14 bases. Germline V lookup: CDR1 SGHTA, CDR2 FQGNSA. The CDR3 consists of 16 residues. Trimming at V came to 5 bases and at J to 5 bases, leaving 8 bases not matched to a gene. Filled out from reference TRBV7-2 and TRBJ2-7, the complete variable domain reads GAGVSQSPSNKVTEKGKDVELRCDPISGHTALYWYRQSLGQGLEFLIYFQGNSAPDKSGLPSDRFSAERTGGSVSTLTIQRTQQEDSAVYLCASSPDGTSGRHEQYFGPGTRLTVT.

This clonotype came up many times. The V gene is TRBV2, the J gene TRBJ1-5, with D unclear. The germline V gene encodes CDR1 SNHLY and CDR2 FYNNEI. Trimming stripped 2 bases from V and 4 bases from J, with 12 bases between. The CDR3 loop spans 15 amino acids. CDR3 residues: CASSEYGGRNQPQHF. Here the CDR3 DNA reads TGTGCCAGCAGTGAATATGGAGGTAGAAATCAGCCCCAGCATTTT.

This clonotype was picked up one time. V gene TRBV6-1 combines with J gene TRBJ1-5; D gene ambiguous. V was pared by 1 base and J by 3 bases, with 7 bases between. This CDR3 comprises 14 residues. The germline gives CDR1 MNHNS, CDR2 SASEGT. The CDR3 nucleotides are TGTGCCAGCAGTGAAGGGGGATTCAATCAGCCCCAGCATTTT. Protein sequence: CASSEGGFNQPQHF.

This clonotype showed up many times. The rearrangement uses TRBV13 and TRBJ1-2; D not resolved. CDR3 size: 12 residues. The germline gives CDR1 PRHDT, CDR2 FYEKMQ (reference sequence). Trimming left V 6 bases short and J 3 bases short, with 8 bases between. CDR3 amino acids: CASSERHYGYTF. The CDR3 DNA sequence: TGTGCCAGCAGTGAGAGGCACTATGGCTACACCTTC.

This clonotype was recorded at least ten times. V usage is TRBV6-1 and J usage is TRBJ1-1; D is possibly TRBD1 (6 bases). Germline V lookup: CDR1 MNHNS, CDR2 SASEGT. V dropped 11 bases and J dropped 1 base, with 17 bases sitting between them. The CDR3 is 14 amino acids. CDR3 DNA sequence: TGTGCCGCCGGAGGGAGACAGGAGAACACTGAAGCTTTCTTT. As protein: CAAGGRQENTEAFF.

This clonotype was recorded many times. The chain joins TRBV5-1 to TRBJ2-7; 11 bases map to TRBD2. The germline V gene encodes CDR1 SGHRS and CDR2 YFSETQ. V trimming: 3 bases; J trimming: 0 bases; junction bases outside the gene matches: 8. This CDR3 is built from 17 residues. Here the CDR3 DNA reads TGCGCCAGCAGCTGGGGACTCACTAGCGGGAGCTCCTACGAGCAGTACTTC. It is translated as CASSWGLTSGSSYEQYF.

This clonotype occurred many times. The chain uses TRBV7-9 and TRBJ2-1; 8 bases match TRBD2. This CDR3 region has 15 residues. The V segment lost 5 bases and the J segment 1 base; nucleotides outside the gene matches: 4. CDR1 is SEHNR and CDR2 is FQNEAQ in the germline V gene (reference sequence). The CDR3 protein is CASSRAGVSYNEQFF. The CDR3 DNA follows: TGTGCCAGCAGCCGAGCGGGAGTATCCTACAATGAGCAGTTCTTC.

At least ten counts were recorded for this clonotype. The chain uses TRBV7-9 and TRBJ1-6; D may be TRBD1 (6 bases). V lost 2 bases and J 8 bases, leaving 13 bases between the germline ends. Germline V CDR1 and CDR2: SEHNR, FQNEAQ (reference sequence). The CDR3 is made up of 15 amino acids. CDR3 bases: TGTGCCAGCAGCTTAAGTGGAGGGGGTTATTCACCCCTCCACTTT. It translates to CASSLSGGGYSPLHF. Complete variable domain (other parts from reference TRBV7-9 and TRBJ1-6): DTGVSQNPRHKITKRGQNVTFRCDPISEHNRLYWYRQTLGQGPEFLTYFQNEAQLEKSRLLSDRFSAERPKGSFSTLEIQRTEQGDSAMYLCASSLSGGGYSPLHFGNGTRLTVT.

Many counts were recorded for this clonotype. This chain connects TRBV3-1 to TRBJ2-5; D is uncertain. Trimming took 0 bases from V and 4 from J, leaving 3 bases between them. The CDR3 length is 12 residues. Per the germline V gene, CDR1 is LGHDT and CDR2 is YNNKEL (reference sequence). In DNA form, the CDR3 reads TGTGCCAGCAGCCAAGATGGAGAGACCCAGTACTTC. This sequence encodes CASSQDGETQYF.

This sequence joins TRBV7-3 and TRBJ2-3; possibly TRBD1 for D (5 bases). The CDR3 totals 16 residues. Germline CDR1 reads SGHTA; CDR2 reads FQGTGA. V lost 5 bases, J lost 0 bases, and 15 bases lay in between. This CDR3 reads CASSPERGGSTDTQYF. The CDR3 coding sequence is TGTGCCAGCAGCCCAGAAAGGGGCGGAAGCACAGATACGCAGTATTTT.

CDR3 sequence: CASSRGGETQYF. The CDR3 DNA is TGTGCCAGCAGCAGGGGGGGAGAGACCCAGTACTTC. The chain carries TRBV5-6 and TRBJ2-5; maybe TRBD2 (7 bases). The CDR3 spans 12 residues. CDR1 and CDR2 from the germline V gene are SGHDT and YYEEEE. The germline V and J ends were trimmed by 4 bases and 4 bases, with 8 bases remaining between them.

As regards this clonotype: A clone one base away is much larger, so this may be a read error. V gene TRBV9 combines with J gene TRBJ2-1, with 10 bases fitting TRBD1. From germline, CDR1 is SGDLS and CDR2 YYNGEE. This CDR3 contains 15 residues. The V and J ends lost 10 bases and 8 bases, in that order; junction bases with no gene match: 15. CDR3 sequence: CAGSLRGQGRYEQFF. As DNA, the CDR3 is TGTGCCGGCTCACTTCGGGGACAGGGGCGTTATGAGCAGTTCTTC.

About this clonotype: This may arise from a read error, as a much more abundant clone is one base away. J is TRBJ1-2 and V is TRBV20-1; TRBD1 is a possible D gene (5 bases). This CDR3 spans 16 amino acids. CDR1 DFQATT and CDR2 SNEGSKA come from the germline V gene (reference sequence). CDR3 amino acids: CSARYYRQSLNYGHTF. The CDR3 coding sequence is TGCAGTGCTAGATACTACAGACAGAGCCTTAACTATGGCCACACCTTC.

In its sample, this clonotype was seen many times. This chain joins TRBV7-9 and TRBJ2-1; the D is unclear. The V gene lost 7 bases and the J gene lost 6 bases, with 13 bases spanning the gap. This CDR3 has 13 residues. Germline V gives CDR1 SEHNR, CDR2 FQNEAQ (reference sequence). The CDR3 nucleotides read TGTGCCAGCATCGACACATCCCGCAATGAGCAGTTCTTC. Translation: CASIDTSRNEQFF.

This clonotype was observed at least ten times. This CDR3 reads CASSIVLGSSYEQYF. Written as DNA, the CDR3 is TGTGCCAGTAGTATAGTCCTGGGGAGCTCCTACGAGCAGTACTTC. The chain has TRBV19 and TRBJ2-7, with TRBD2 as a possible D gene (5 bases). Germline values: CDR1 LNHDA, CDR2 SQIVND (reference sequence). This CDR3 has 15 amino acids. The V gene lost 1 base and the J gene lost 0 bases, with 10 bases spanning the gap.

The chain links TRBV27 to TRBJ2-7, with 12 positions matching TRBD2. The CDR3 sequence is 16 residues long. CDR1 is MNHEY and CDR2 is SMNVEV in the germline V gene (reference sequence). Unmatched junction bases numbered 7, after V lost 5 bases and J lost 2 bases. The CDR3 DNA reads as TGTGCCAGCAGTCCCTGGACTAGCGGGACCCCCTACGAGCAGTACTTC. Amino acid sequence: CASSPWTSGTPYEQYF.